This T cell receptor (beta chain) originates from a study of beta chain features in type 1 diabetes. The study, taken as a whole, reports: Across all four CD4+ subsets, people with type 1 diabetes showed modestly shorter TCRB CDR3s.

What was sequenced were expressed TCRB transcripts, since all of the isolated RNA had been reverse transcribed. Profiling relied on immunoSEQ multiplex PCR, and the TCRdb table lists in-frame clones only, not all of them. The data hold hundreds of thousands of clones, with around 15% observed a single time. This clone appeared a few times. What it binds is unknown. Germline V CDR1 and CDR2: SGHTA, FQGTGA. With 5 bases clipped from V and 9 bases from J, the junction kept 5 bases outside the gene matches. The CDR3 totals 14 residues. The J gene is TRBJ2-1, the V gene TRBV7-3; 12 nucleotides match TRBD2. This TCR derives from a young man in good health. The sequenced sample consisted of naive CD4+ T cells from blood. The CDR3 nucleotides are TGTGCCAGCAGCCCCCGGACTAGCGGGATTGAGCAGTTCTTC. Its protein product is CASSPRTSGIEQFF.